A selection of T cell receptor beta chains follows, all from one sample in a study of T cell responses to AZD1222 COVID-19 vaccine. The data were produced by immunoSEQ multiplex PCR, yet TCRdb's version contains in-frame clones alone and is incomplete. This table holds roughly 150,000 clones, around 91% found once. The starting material was peripheral blood, obtained on day 0 of AZD1222 vaccination. All receptors derive from an adult in good health. The CDR3 runs from the conserved cysteine through the conserved F or W. D genes are given only for firm matches. Some rows have no size entry. The others give once, few or many, or a class for an expanded clone.

v_call	d_call	clone_size	j_call	cdr3_nt	cdr3_aa
TRBV14	.	.	TRBJ2-5	TGTGCCAGCAGCCTGGGGGAGACCCAGTACTTC	CASSLGETQYF
TRBV4-3	.	.	TRBJ1-5	TGCGCCAGCAGCCAAGGGGTGAATCAGCCCCAGCATTTT	CASSQGVNQPQHF
TRBV3-1/TRBV3-2	.	.	TRBJ2-7	TGTGCCAGCAGCCAAACTCCCGAGTCCTACGAGCAGTACTTC	CASSQTPESYEQYF
TRBV19	.	.	TRBJ2-7	TGTGCCAGTAGCGACCTTTGGGAGCAGTACTTC	CASSDLWEQYF
TRBV15	TRBD1	.	TRBJ1-4	TGTGCCACCAGCAGGTCACAGGGGGAGTACGAAAAACTGTTTTTT	CATSRSQGEYEKLFF
TRBV10-1	TRBD2	.	TRBJ2-1	TGCGCCAGCAGTGAGTCGACTAGCGGGAGGCAGTTCTTC	CASSESTSGRQFF
TRBV4-3	TRBD1	.	TRBJ1-1	TGCGCCAGCAGTTACAGGGGCGCCAACACTGAAGCTTTCTTT	CASSYRGANTEAFF
TRBV15	.	.	TRBJ2-5	TGTGCCACCAGCAGAGATAACGGCCAAGAGACCCAGTACTTC	CATSRDNGQETQYF
TRBV19	TRBD1	.	TRBJ1-1	TGTGCCAGTAAGGTGGGACAGGGACCATTTTTCTTT	CASKVGQGPFFF
TRBV28	.	.	TRBJ1-2	TGTGCCAGCAGTCTACGTGGGGCTAACTATGGCTACACCTTC	CASSLRGANYGYTF
TRBV4-1	.	.	TRBJ1-3	TGCGCCAGCAGCCAGTACGTTGGAACTGGAAACACCATATATTTT	CASSQYVGTGNTIYF
TRBV6-6	TRBD2	.	TRBJ2-5	TGTGCCAGCTCCAATGGGCTAGCGGTCTCCTTCGCCCAGTACTTC	CASSNGLAVSFAQYF
TRBV10-3	.	.	TRBJ1-1	TGTGCCATCAGTGCGACAGACACTGAAGCTTTCTTT	CAISATDTEAFF
TRBV5-4	.	.	TRBJ2-7	TGTGCCAGCAGCTTGGCGGGCTCAACCTACGAGCAGTACTTC	CASSLAGSTYEQYF
TRBV7-3	TRBD2	once	TRBJ2-3	TGTGCCAGCAGCTTTAGCGGGAGCGAGGGAGATACGCAGTATTTT	CASSFSGSEGDTQYF